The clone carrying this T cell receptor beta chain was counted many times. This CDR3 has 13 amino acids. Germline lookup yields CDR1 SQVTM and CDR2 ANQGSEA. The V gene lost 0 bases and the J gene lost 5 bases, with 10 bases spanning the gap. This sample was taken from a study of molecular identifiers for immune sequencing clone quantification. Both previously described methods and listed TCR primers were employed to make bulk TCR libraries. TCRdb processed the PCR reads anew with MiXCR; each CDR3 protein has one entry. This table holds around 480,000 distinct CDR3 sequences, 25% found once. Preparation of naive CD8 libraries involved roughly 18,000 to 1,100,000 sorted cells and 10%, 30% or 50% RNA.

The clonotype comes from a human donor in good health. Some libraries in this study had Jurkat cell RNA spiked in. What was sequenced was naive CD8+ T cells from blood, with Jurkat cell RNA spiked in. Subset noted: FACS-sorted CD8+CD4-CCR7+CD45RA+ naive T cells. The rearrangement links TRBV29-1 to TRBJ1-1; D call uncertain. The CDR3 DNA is TGCAGCGTTGAAGAAAGGATGTCAACTGAAGCTTTCTTT. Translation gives CSVEERMSTEAFF.